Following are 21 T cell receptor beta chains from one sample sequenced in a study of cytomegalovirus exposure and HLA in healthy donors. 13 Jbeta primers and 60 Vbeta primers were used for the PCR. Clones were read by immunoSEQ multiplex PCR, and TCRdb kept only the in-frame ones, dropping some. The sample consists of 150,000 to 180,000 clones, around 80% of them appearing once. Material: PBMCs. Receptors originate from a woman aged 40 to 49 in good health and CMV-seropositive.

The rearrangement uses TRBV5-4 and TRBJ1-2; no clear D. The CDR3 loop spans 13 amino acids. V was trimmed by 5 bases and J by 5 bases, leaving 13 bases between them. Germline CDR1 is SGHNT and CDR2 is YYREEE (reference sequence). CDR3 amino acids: CASSYDEEYGYTF. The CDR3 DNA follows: TGTGCCAGCAGTTACGACGAGGAGTATGGCTACACCTTC.

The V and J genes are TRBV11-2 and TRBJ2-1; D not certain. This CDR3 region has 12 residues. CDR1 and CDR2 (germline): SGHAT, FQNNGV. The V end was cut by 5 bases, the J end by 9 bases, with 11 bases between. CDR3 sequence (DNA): TGTGCCAGCAGCCGAGAGTCCCGTGAGCAGTTCTTC. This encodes CASSRESREQFF.

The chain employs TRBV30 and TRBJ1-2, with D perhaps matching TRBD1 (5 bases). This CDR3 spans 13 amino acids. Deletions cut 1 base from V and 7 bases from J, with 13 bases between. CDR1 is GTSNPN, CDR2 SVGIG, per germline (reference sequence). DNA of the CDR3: TGTGCCTGGAGTGGGGGCAGGCAGAGTGGCTACACCTTC. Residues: CAWSGGRQSGYTF.

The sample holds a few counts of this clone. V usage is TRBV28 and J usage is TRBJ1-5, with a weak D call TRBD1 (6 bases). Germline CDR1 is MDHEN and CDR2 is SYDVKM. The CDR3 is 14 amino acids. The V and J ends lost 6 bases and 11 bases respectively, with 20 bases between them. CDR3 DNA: TGTGCCAGCAGACCGGGACAAGGGGGTAAAGCCCAGCATTTT. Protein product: CASRPGQGGKAQHF.

CDR3 protein: CASRTSGGKPQSDTQYF. The CDR3 nucleotides are TGTGCCAGCAGAACTTCGGGGGGGAAACCTCAATCAGATACGCAGTATTTT. V gene TRBV7-2 combines with J gene TRBJ2-3, with 8 bases fitting TRBD2. The CDR3 contains 17 residues. The germline V gene encodes CDR1 SGHTA and CDR2 FQGNSA. Trimming removed 6 bases from V and 4 bases from J; junction bases left unmatched: 15.

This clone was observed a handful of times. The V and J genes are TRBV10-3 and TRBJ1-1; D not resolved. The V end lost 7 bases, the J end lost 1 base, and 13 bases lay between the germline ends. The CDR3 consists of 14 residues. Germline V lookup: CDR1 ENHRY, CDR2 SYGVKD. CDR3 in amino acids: CAITAASGNTEAFF. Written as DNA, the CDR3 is TGTGCCATCACCGCAGCAAGCGGGAACACTGAAGCTTTCTTT.

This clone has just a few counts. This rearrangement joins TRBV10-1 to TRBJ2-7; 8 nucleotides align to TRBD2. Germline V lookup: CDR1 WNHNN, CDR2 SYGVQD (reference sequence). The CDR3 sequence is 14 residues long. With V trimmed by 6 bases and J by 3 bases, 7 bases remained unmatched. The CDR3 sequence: CASRKREKGYEQYF. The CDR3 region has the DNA TGCGCCAGCAGAAAGCGGGAGAAGGGCTACGAGCAGTACTTC.

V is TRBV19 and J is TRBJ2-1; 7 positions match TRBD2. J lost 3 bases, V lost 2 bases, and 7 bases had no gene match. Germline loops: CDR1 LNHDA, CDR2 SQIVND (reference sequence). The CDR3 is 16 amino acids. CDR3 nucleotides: TGTGCCAGTAGTATAAGGGCTAGCGGAGTCTACAATGAGCAGTTCTTC. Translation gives CASSIRASGVYNEQFF.

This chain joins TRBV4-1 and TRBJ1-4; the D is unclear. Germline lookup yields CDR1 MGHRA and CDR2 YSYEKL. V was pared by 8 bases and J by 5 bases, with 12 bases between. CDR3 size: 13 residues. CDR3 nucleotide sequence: TGCGCCAGCGCGGCACTTTGGAATGAAAAACTGTTTTTT. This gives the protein CASAALWNEKLFF.

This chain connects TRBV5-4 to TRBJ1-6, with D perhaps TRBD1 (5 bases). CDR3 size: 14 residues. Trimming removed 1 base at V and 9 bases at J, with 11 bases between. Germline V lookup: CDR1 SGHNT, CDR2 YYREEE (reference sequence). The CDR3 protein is CASSLSGASSPLHF. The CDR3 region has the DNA TGTGCCAGCAGCTTGAGCGGGGCCTCTTCACCCCTCCACTTT.

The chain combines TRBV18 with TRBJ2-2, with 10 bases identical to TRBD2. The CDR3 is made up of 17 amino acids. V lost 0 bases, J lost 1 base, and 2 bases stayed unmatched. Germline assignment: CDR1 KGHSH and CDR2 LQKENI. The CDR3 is CASSPPASGRNTGELFF. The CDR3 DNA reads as TGTGCCAGCTCACCACCGGCTAGCGGGAGGAACACCGGGGAGCTGTTTTTT.

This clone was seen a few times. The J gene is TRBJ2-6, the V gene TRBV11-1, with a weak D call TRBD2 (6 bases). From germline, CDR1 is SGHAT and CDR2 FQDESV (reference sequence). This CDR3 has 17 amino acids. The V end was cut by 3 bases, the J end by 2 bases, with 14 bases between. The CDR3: CASSFRPGGTGANVLTF. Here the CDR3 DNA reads TGTGCCAGCAGCTTTAGACCCGGGGGAACTGGGGCCAACGTCCTGACTTTC.

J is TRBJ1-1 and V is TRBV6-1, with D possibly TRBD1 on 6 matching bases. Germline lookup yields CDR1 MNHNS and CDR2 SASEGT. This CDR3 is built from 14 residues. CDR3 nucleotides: TGTGCTTCGACGTTCACAGGGACCAGCACTGAAGCTTTCTTT. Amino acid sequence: CASTFTGTSTEAFF.

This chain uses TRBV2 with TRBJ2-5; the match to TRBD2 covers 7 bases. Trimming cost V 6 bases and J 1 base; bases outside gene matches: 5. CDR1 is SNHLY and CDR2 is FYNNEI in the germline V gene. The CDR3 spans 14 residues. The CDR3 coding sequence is TGTGCCAGCAGAGCCACTAGCGCCCAAGAGACCCAGTACTTC. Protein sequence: CASRATSAQETQYF.

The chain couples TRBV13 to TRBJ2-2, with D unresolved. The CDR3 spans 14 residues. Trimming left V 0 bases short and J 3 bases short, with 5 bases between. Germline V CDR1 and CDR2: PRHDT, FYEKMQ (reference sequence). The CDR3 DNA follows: TGTGCCAGCAGCTTAGGCCTTTACACCGGGGAGCTGTTTTTT. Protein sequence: CASSLGLYTGELFF.

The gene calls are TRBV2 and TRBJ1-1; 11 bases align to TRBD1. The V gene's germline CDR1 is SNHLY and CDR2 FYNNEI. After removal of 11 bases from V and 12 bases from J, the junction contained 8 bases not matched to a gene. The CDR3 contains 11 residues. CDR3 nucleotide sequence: TGTGCCGGACAGGGGGCGCGGGTAACTTTCTTT. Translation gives CAGQGARVTFF.

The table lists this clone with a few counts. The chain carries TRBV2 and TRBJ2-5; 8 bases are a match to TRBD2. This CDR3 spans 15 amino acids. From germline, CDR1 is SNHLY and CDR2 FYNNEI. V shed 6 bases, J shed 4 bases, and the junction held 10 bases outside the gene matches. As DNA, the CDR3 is TGTGCCAGCAGCGCCTGGGGGACTAGAGGAGAGACCCAGTACTTC. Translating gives CASSAWGTRGETQYF.

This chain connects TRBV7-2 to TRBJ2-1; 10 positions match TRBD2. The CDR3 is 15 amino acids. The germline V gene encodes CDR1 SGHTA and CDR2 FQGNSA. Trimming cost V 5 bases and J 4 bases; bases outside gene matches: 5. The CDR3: CASSPRTSGYNEQFF. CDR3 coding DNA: TGTGCCAGCAGCCCCAGGACTAGCGGATACAATGAGCAGTTCTTC.

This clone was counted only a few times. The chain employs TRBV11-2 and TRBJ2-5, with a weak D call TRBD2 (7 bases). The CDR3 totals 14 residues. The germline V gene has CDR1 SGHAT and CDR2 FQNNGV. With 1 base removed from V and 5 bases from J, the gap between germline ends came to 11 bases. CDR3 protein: CASSLVQGGETQYF. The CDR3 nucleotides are TGTGCCAGCAGCTTAGTACAGGGAGGGGAGACCCAGTACTTC.

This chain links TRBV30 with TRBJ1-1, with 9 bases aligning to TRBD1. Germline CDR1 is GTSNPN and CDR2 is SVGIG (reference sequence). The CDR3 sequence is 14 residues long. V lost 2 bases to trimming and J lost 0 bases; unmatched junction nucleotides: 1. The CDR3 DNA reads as TGTGCCTGGAGTCGGACAGGGGTGAACACTGAAGCTTTCTTT. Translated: CAWSRTGVNTEAFF.

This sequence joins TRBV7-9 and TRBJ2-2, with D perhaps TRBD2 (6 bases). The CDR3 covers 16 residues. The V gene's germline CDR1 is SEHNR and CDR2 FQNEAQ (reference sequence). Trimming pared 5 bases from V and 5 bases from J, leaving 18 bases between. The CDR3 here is CASSLASGGRTGELFF. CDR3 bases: TGTGCCAGCAGCCTCGCGTCAGGAGGGCGGACCGGGGAGCTGTTTTTT.